Listed below are T cell receptor beta chains from one sample, sequenced in a study of beta chain features in type 1 diabetes. Libraries were prepared by immunoSEQ multiplex PCR; TCRdb keeps only in-frame clonotypes and omits some of them. The table has about 270,000 clones, roughly an eighth seen once; the top ten hold 0.015% to 0.02%. The sequenced sample consisted of naive CD4+ T cells from blood. The receptors were sampled from a young man with type 1 diabetes. CDR3s include the opening cysteine and the closing phenylalanine or tryptophan. D genes are given only for firm matches. Only part of the rows carry a size: once, few, many, or a class if the clone is expanded.

D: TRBD1; V: TRBV5-6; J: TRBJ2-7; size: few; CDR3: CASSPWMTGSYEQYF; DNA: TGTGCCAGCAGCCCCTGGATGACAGGGAGCTACGAGCAGTACTTC
D: .; V: TRBV5-1; J: TRBJ1-1; size: few; CDR3: CASSLDRANTEAFF; DNA: TGCGCCAGCAGCTTGGACAGGGCGAACACTGAAGCTTTCTTT
D: TRBD2; V: TRBV7-2; J: TRBJ2-1; size: few; CDR3: CASSSVAGGGNEQFF; DNA: TGTGCCAGCAGCTCCGTAGCGGGAGGAGGAAATGAGCAGTTCTTC
D: TRBD2; V: TRBV5-1; J: TRBJ2-7; size: .; CDR3: CASSSLAGGPHEQYF; DNA: TGCGCCAGCAGCTCCCTAGCGGGAGGGCCCCACGAGCAGTACTTC
D: TRBD2; V: TRBV27; J: TRBJ2-1; size: few; CDR3: CASQSPASGYNEQFF; DNA: TGTGCCAGCCAAAGTCCGGCTAGCGGCTACAATGAGCAGTTCTTC
D: TRBD1; V: TRBV10-3; J: TRBJ2-1; size: .; CDR3: CATHRRDSPYNEQFF; DNA: TGTGCCACCCACCGCCGGGACAGCCCCTACAATGAGCAGTTCTTC
D: .; V: TRBV15; J: TRBJ2-7; size: .; CDR3: CATSEQGYEQYF; DNA: TGTGCCACCAGCGAACAGGGTTACGAGCAGTACTTC
D: .; V: TRBV11-2; J: TRBJ2-1; size: few; CDR3: CASTRTTGVTYNEQFF; DNA: TGTGCCAGCACCAGAACTACCGGAGTAACCTACAATGAGCAGTTCTTC
D: TRBD1; V: TRBV30; J: TRBJ1-5; size: .; CDR3: CAWSAGTGSQPQHF; DNA: TGTGCCTGGAGTGCTGGGACAGGGAGTCAGCCCCAGCATTTT
D: TRBD2; V: TRBV7-3; J: TRBJ2-1; size: few; CDR3: CASSSRTSGNYDNEQFF; DNA: TGTGCCAGCAGCTCCCGGACTAGCGGGAACTACGACAATGAGCAGTTCTTC
D: .; V: TRBV18; J: TRBJ2-1; size: few; CDR3: CASSPPNGGGPYNEQFF; DNA: TGTGCCAGCTCACCACCGAATGGGGGGGGGCCCTACAATGAGCAGTTCTTC
D: .; V: TRBV28; J: TRBJ2-7; size: .; CDR3: CASSLVGDEQYF; DNA: TGTGCCAGCAGTTTGGTAGGAGACGAGCAGTACTTC
D: TRBD2; V: TRBV18; J: TRBJ2-1; size: .; CDR3: CASSPRVASGTNTYNEQFF; DNA: TGTGCCAGCTCACCACGGGTGGCTAGCGGAACCAACACCTACAATGAGCAGTTCTTC
D: TRBD2; V: TRBV6-6; J: TRBJ2-4; size: .; CDR3: CASRSGGNIQYF; DNA: TGTGCCTCCCGCAGCGGGGGAAACATTCAGTACTTC
D: .; V: TRBV11-3; J: TRBJ2-5; size: .; CDR3: CASSWGVQETQYF; DNA: TGTGCCAGCAGCTGGGGCGTTCAAGAGACCCAGTACTTC
D: TRBD2; V: TRBV7-9; J: TRBJ2-3; size: .; CDR3: CATPSSGSGDTQYF; DNA: TGTGCCACCCCCTCTAGCGGGAGTGGAGATACGCAGTATTTT
D: TRBD2; V: TRBV18; J: TRBJ2-1; size: .; CDR3: CASSPQLAGPNNEQFF; DNA: TGTGCCAGCTCACCACAACTAGCGGGACCGAACAATGAGCAGTTCTTC
D: .; V: TRBV29-1; J: TRBJ2-7; size: few; CDR3: CSVGGVGGSSYEQYF; DNA: TGCAGCGTCGGAGGGGTGGGCGGAAGCTCCTACGAGCAGTACTTC
D: .; V: TRBV28; J: TRBJ2-3; size: few; CDR3: CASSLPLDTQYF; DNA: TGTGCCAGCAGTTTACCCTTGGATACGCAGTATTTT
D: TRBD1; V: TRBV7-9; J: TRBJ2-1; size: few; CDR3: CASSADRGSVFF; DNA: TGTGCCAGCAGCGCCGACAGGGGGTCCGTGTTCTTC
D: .; V: TRBV4-1; J: TRBJ1-5; size: .; CDR3: CASSQSGNQPQHF; DNA: TGCGCCAGCAGCCAGTCCGGCAATCAGCCCCAGCATTTT
D: .; V: TRBV15; J: TRBJ2-1; size: .; CDR3: CATSRDGLASLEQFF; DNA: TGTGCCACCAGCAGAGATGGTCTAGCAAGTCTTGAGCAGTTCTTC
D: .; V: TRBV25-1; J: TRBJ1-5; size: .; CDR3: CASSEPGTGQPQHF; DNA: TGTGCCAGCAGTGAACCAGGCACGGGACAGCCCCAGCATTTT
D: TRBD2; V: TRBV28; J: TRBJ2-1; size: .; CDR3: CASSAGTISSYNEQFF; DNA: TGTGCCAGCAGTGCCGGGACTATAAGCTCCTACAATGAGCAGTTCTTC
D: .; V: TRBV10-3; J: TRBJ2-2; size: few; CDR3: CAISRSSGGQTNTGELFF; DNA: TGTGCCATCAGTAGGAGTTCGGGCGGACAGACGAACACCGGGGAGCTGTTTTTT
D: TRBD1; V: TRBV10-3; J: TRBJ1-1; size: few; CDR3: CAITLDRGNTEAFF; DNA: TGTGCCATCACCTTGGACAGGGGGAACACTGAAGCTTTCTTT
D: TRBD1; V: TRBV27; J: TRBJ1-2; size: .; CDR3: CASSLGGQGRDGYTF; DNA: TGTGCCAGCAGTTTAGGGGGACAGGGAAGAGATGGCTACACCTTC
D: .; V: TRBV6-6; J: TRBJ2-1; size: .; CDR3: CASSYRSGSYNEQFF; DNA: TGTGCCAGCAGTTACAGGAGCGGGTCCTACAATGAGCAGTTCTTC
D: .; V: TRBV9; J: TRBJ2-7; size: .; CDR3: CASALSAEISYEQYF; DNA: TGTGCCAGCGCTTTGTCAGCGGAAATCTCCTACGAGCAGTACTTC
D: .; V: TRBV25-1; J: TRBJ2-7; size: few; CDR3: CASSEYAGNPGGEQYF; DNA: TGTGCCAGCAGTGAATATGCGGGGAACCCCGGGGGCGAGCAGTACTTC
D: .; V: TRBV28; J: TRBJ2-3; size: few; CDR3: CASKRYTDTQYF; DNA: TGTGCCAGCAAACGGTACACAGATACGCAGTATTTT
D: TRBD1; V: TRBV5-1; J: TRBJ2-4; size: .; CDR3: CASSEGQGSGIQYF; DNA: TGCGCCAGCAGCGAGGGACAGGGGTCCGGCATTCAGTACTTC
D: .; V: TRBV28; J: TRBJ1-1; size: few; CDR3: CASSPSGNTEAFF; DNA: TGTGCCAGCAGTCCCAGCGGAAACACTGAAGCTTTCTTT
D: TRBD1; V: TRBV29-1; J: TRBJ2-5; size: few; CDR3: CSVAGGAETQYF; DNA: TGCAGCGTTGCAGGGGGCGCAGAGACCCAGTACTTC
D: .; V: TRBV9; J: TRBJ1-1; size: once; CDR3: CASSAGRGTEAFF; DNA: TGTGCCAGCAGTGCCGGACGGGGCACTGAAGCTTTCTTT
D: TRBD1; V: TRBV4-2; J: TRBJ2-7; size: few; CDR3: CASSQEIRTGGSYEQYF; DNA: TGTGCCAGCAGCCAAGAGATCCGCACAGGGGGCTCCTACGAGCAGTACTTC
D: .; V: TRBV2; J: TRBJ2-1; size: .; CDR3: CASSEGQGGYNEQFF; DNA: TGTGCCAGCAGTGAAGGGCAGGGGGGTTACAATGAGCAGTTCTTC
D: .; V: TRBV28; J: TRBJ2-7; size: .; CDR3: CASSPDGDYEQYF; DNA: TGTGCCAGCAGTCCGGACGGGGACTACGAGCAGTACTTC
D: TRBD2; V: TRBV7-9; J: TRBJ2-5; size: few; CDR3: CASGRTSGRGPETQYF; DNA: TGTGCCAGCGGGAGAACGAGCGGGAGAGGGCCAGAGACCCAGTACTTC
D: TRBD1; V: TRBV7-6; J: TRBJ2-3; size: .; CDR3: CASSIENRGDTQYF; DNA: TGTGCCAGCAGCATAGAAAACAGGGGGGATACGCAGTATTTT
D: .; V: TRBV28; J: TRBJ2-7; size: few; CDR3: CASSLGAFREQYF; DNA: TGTGCCAGCAGTCTGGGGGCTTTTCGGGAGCAGTACTTC
D: TRBD2; V: TRBV10-3; J: TRBJ2-1; size: .; CDR3: CAIRGTSAYNEQFF; DNA: TGTGCCATCAGAGGGACTAGCGCATACAATGAGCAGTTCTTC
D: TRBD2; V: TRBV10-3; J: TRBJ2-7; size: .; CDR3: CAISETSGSYEQYF; DNA: TGTGCCATCAGTGAGACTAGCGGGAGTTACGAGCAGTACTTC
D: TRBD2; V: TRBV5-1; J: TRBJ2-1; size: .; CDR3: CASSLRRGGSSYNEQFF; DNA: TGCGCCAGCAGCTTGCGGCGGGGCGGGAGTAGCTACAATGAGCAGTTCTTC
D: TRBD2; V: TRBV27; J: TRBJ2-7; size: few; CDR3: CASSLGTSGTTYEQYF; DNA: TGTGCCAGCAGTTTAGGGACTAGCGGAACCACCTACGAGCAGTACTTC
D: .; V: TRBV6-1; J: TRBJ2-7; size: few; CDR3: CASSDVYEQYF; DNA: TGTGCCAGCAGTGACGTATACGAGCAGTACTTC
D: TRBD1; V: TRBV6-5; J: TRBJ2-1; size: .; CDR3: CASSYGQGELF; DNA: TGTGCCAGCAGTTATGGACAGGGGGAGCTCTTC
D: TRBD1; V: TRBV4-3; J: TRBJ1-1; size: .; CDR3: CASNKQGLNTEAFF; DNA: TGCGCCAGCAACAAACAGGGGTTGAACACTGAAGCTTTCTTT
D: TRBD1; V: TRBV9; J: TRBJ2-3; size: .; CDR3: CASSLRGTGTPDTQYF; DNA: TGTGCCAGCAGCTTAAGAGGGACAGGGACCCCAGATACGCAGTATTTT
D: .; V: TRBV10-3; J: TRBJ2-2; size: few; CDR3: CAITSATGELFF; DNA: TGTGCCATCACCTCAGCGACCGGGGAGCTGTTTTTT
D: .; V: TRBV28; J: TRBJ2-3; size: few; CDR3: CALLPGGTDTQYF; DNA: TGTGCCTTGCTCCCAGGGGGCACAGATACGCAGTATTTT
D: .; V: TRBV5-4; J: TRBJ1-1; size: .; CDR3: CASSLALQGRTEAFF; DNA: TGTGCCAGCAGCTTGGCGTTACAGGGACGGACTGAAGCTTTCTTT
D: TRBD1; V: TRBV30; J: TRBJ1-5; size: few; CDR3: CAWSRDSGNQPQHF; DNA: TGTGCCTGGTCGCGGGACAGCGGCAATCAGCCCCAGCATTTT
D: .; V: TRBV7-8; J: TRBJ1-2; size: few; CDR3: CASSLAGDYGYTF; DNA: TGTGCCAGCAGCTTAGCCGGGGACTATGGCTACACCTTC
D: .; V: TRBV7-9; J: TRBJ2-2; size: .; CDR3: CASSLAQAGELFF; DNA: TGTGCCAGCAGCTTAGCCCAGGCCGGGGAGCTGTTTTTT